These 27 T cell receptor beta chains came from one sample sequenced in a study of T cells after yellow fever vaccination. TCRdb analysed the 5' RACE reads with MiXCR anew, one entry per CDR3 protein. Of 150,000 to 200,000 distinct CDR3 sequences in the sample, 9.5% to 11% were seen once. The sample was CD8+ T cells sorted from PBMCs, taken 15 days after the yellow fever booster vaccination. Every receptor here comes from a man in his late teens or twenties who received the YFV17D yellow fever vaccine.

Only a few counts were recorded for this clonotype. This sequence joins TRBV6-6 and TRBJ2-7; D assignment may be TRBD1 or TRBD2 (6 bases each). V lost 4 bases and J lost 5, with 18 bases in between. The germline CDR1 and CDR2 sequences are MNHNY and SVGAGI (reference sequence). The CDR3 is 15 amino acids. CDR3 DNA: TGTGCCAGCAGTTCCCCGGGGGCAGGGAACGACGAGCAGTACTTC. Protein: CASSSPGAGNDEQYF.

This sequence joins TRBV4-1 and TRBJ1-1; D unclear. This CDR3 spans 14 amino acids. Germline V gene data show CDR1 as MGHRA and CDR2 as YSYEKL. The V and J ends lost 0 bases and 6 bases respectively, with 11 bases between them. The CDR3 is CASSQDPGGPEAFF. In DNA form, the CDR3 reads TGCGCCAGCAGCCAAGATCCCGGTGGCCCTGAAGCTTTCTTT.

This chain joins TRBV27 and TRBJ2-7; a weak D match, TRBD2 (6 bases). The CDR3 contains 16 residues. Germline CDR1 reads MNHEY; CDR2 reads SMNVEV (reference sequence). Trimming removed 0 bases from V and 4 bases from J, with 16 bases in between. This CDR3 is CASSLSPVSRGYEQYF. The CDR3 DNA follows: TGTGCCAGCAGTTTATCCCCGGTCAGCCGGGGGTACGAGCAGTACTTC.

The chain uses TRBV24-1 and TRBJ2-1; 10 nucleotides match TRBD1. The CDR3 runs to 17 residues. Germline lookup yields CDR1 KGHDR and CDR2 SFDVKD. Trimming took 2 bases from V and 10 from J; bases not matched to a gene: 13. This chain's CDR3 is CATSDWPGDRGFGEQFF. The CDR3 DNA is TGTGCCACCAGTGATTGGCCTGGGGACAGGGGATTCGGGGAGCAGTTCTTC.

A few counts support this clonotype. V gene TRBV29-1 combines with J gene TRBJ2-7; D not certain. Germline-derived CDR1 and CDR2 are SQVTM and ANQGSEA. Trimming cost V 4 bases and J 4 bases, with 8 bases left between them. The CDR3 consists of 11 residues. This CDR3 is CSVGARYEQYF. CDR3 DNA: TGCAGCGTTGGGGCCCGTTACGAGCAGTACTTC.

This chain uses TRBV24-1 with TRBJ2-3; 8 nucleotides match TRBD1. J lost 3 bases, V lost 0 bases, and 7 bases had no gene match. This CDR3 is 17 amino acids long. The V gene's germline CDR1 is KGHDR and CDR2 SFDVKD. CDR3 nucleotide sequence: TGTGCCACCAGTGATTTGCCAGGGGGCCTGTTAACAGATACGCAGTATTTT. Translation gives CATSDLPGGLLTDTQYF.

V usage is TRBV5-4 and J usage is TRBJ2-5, with D unclear. Germline V lookup: CDR1 SGHNT, CDR2 YYREEE (reference sequence). The CDR3 sequence is 11 residues long. V lost 5 bases to trimming and J lost 7 bases, with 9 bases between them. The CDR3 reads CASRFNGTQYF. The CDR3, as DNA: TGTGCCAGCAGGTTCAATGGGACCCAGTACTTC. The full variable domain, with the rest looked up from reference TRBV5-4 and TRBJ2-5, is ETGVTQSPTHLIKTRGQQVTLRCSSQSGHNTVSWYQQALGQGPQFIFQYYREEENGRGNFPPRFSGLQFPNYSSELNVNALELDDSALYLCASRFNGTQYFGPGTRLLVL.

This clonotype was counted a few times. V usage is TRBV29-1 and J usage is TRBJ2-3; maybe TRBD2 (5 bases). Trimming removed 5 bases at V and 9 bases at J, with 15 bases between. Germline assignment: CDR1 SQVTM and CDR2 ANQGSEA. The length of the CDR3 is 12 residues. The DNA for the CDR3 is TGCAGCGTTTCGGTCGAGGGTCGGACGCAGTATTTT. Translation: CSVSVEGRTQYF.

This clonotype was picked up a small number of times. The CDR3 DNA follows: TGTGCTAGTGGTTTGGCTACAGGGGGCTTTCAGCCCCAGCATTTT. This codes for CASGLATGGFQPQHF. The V and J genes are TRBV12-5 and TRBJ1-5, with 9 bases fitting TRBD1. This CDR3 comprises 15 residues. The germline CDR1 and CDR2 sequences are LGHNT and FRNRAP. Trimming at V came to 1 base and at J to 6 bases, leaving 4 bases not matched to a gene.

V usage is TRBV20-1 and J usage is TRBJ2-7; D gene uncertain. This CDR3 spans 13 amino acids. The germline V gene has CDR1 DFQATT and CDR2 SNEGSKA (reference sequence). This CDR3 reads CSSQPSSSYEQYV. The CDR3 bases are TGCAGCTCACAGCCGTCAAGCTCCTACGAGCAGTACGTC.

This clonotype has more than one count but fewer than ten. The chain carries TRBV10-3 and TRBJ2-3; a weak D match, TRBD2 (6 bases). CDR1 and CDR2 from the germline V gene are ENHRY and SYGVKD. The V end lost 5 bases, the J end lost 9 bases, and 21 bases lay between the germline ends. The CDR3 runs to 15 residues. The chain's CDR3 is CAISSAASDVSTQYF. Here the CDR3 DNA reads TGTGCCATCAGTTCAGCGGCTAGCGACGTCAGCACGCAGTATTTT.

This clonotype came up a few times. The chain is built from TRBV5-4 and TRBJ1-2; a weak D match, TRBD1 (5 bases). In germline, CDR1 is SGHNT, CDR2 YYREEE (reference sequence). This CDR3 comprises 16 residues. V gave up 0 bases and J gave up 3 bases, with 15 bases separating them. The CDR3 sequence: CASSLATGREYYGYTF. CDR3 nucleotides: TGTGCCAGCAGCTTGGCCACCGGCAGGGAATACTATGGCTACACCTTC.

This clonotype showed up many times. The genes are TRBV4-3 and TRBJ1-2; a possible D gene is TRBD1 (5 bases). CDR1 and CDR2 from the germline V gene are LGHNA and YSLEER. The CDR3 contains 14 residues. V lost 1 base and J lost 8, with 14 bases in between. The chain's CDR3 is CASSQGDRSDGYTF. The CDR3 region has the DNA TGCGCCAGCAGCCAAGGCGACAGATCCGACGGCTACACCTTC.

This clonotype was detected many times. The V call is TRBV4-2, the J call TRBJ1-2; D gene uncertain. V was cut by 0 bases and J by 7 bases, with 12 bases left in between. The germline CDR1 and CDR2 sequences are LGHNA and YNFKEQ. This CDR3 contains 14 residues. The CDR3, as DNA: TGTGCCAGCAGCCAAGAGAACGCGGACGGTGGCTACACCTTC. Protein sequence: CASSQENADGGYTF.

The chain combines TRBV5-5 with TRBJ1-1; tentative D call: TRBD1 (6 bases). Germline V gives CDR1 SGHKS, CDR2 YYEKEE (reference sequence). This CDR3 is 14 amino acids long. The V and J ends lost 7 bases and 5 bases respectively, with 18 bases between them. CDR3 nucleotide sequence: TGTGCCAGCTCCGACGGGGGCCTTAAAACTGAAGCTTTCTTT. It translates to CASSDGGLKTEAFF.

This clonotype appeared a few times. The rearrangement uses TRBV27 and TRBJ1-4; D is unclear. Trimming left V 4 bases short and J 7 bases short, with 19 bases between. The CDR3 runs to 16 residues. From germline, CDR1 is MNHEY and CDR2 SMNVEV (reference sequence). The CDR3 spells CASSSRTAPTGEKLFF. The CDR3 DNA is TGTGCCAGCAGTTCCCGAACCGCCCCGACGGGTGAAAAACTGTTTTTT.

The chain is built from TRBV4-1 and TRBJ1-5; D is ambiguous. The CDR3 loop spans 13 amino acids. Trimming took off 3 bases at V and 4 bases at J, with 7 bases between the two ends. Germline V CDR1 and CDR2: MGHRA, YSYEKL. The CDR3 spells CASSHQINQPQHF. Written as DNA, the CDR3 is TGCGCCAGCAGCCACCAAATTAATCAGCCCCAGCATTTT.

This clonotype was counted between two and nine times. This sequence joins TRBV4-3 and TRBJ1-1, with D possibly TRBD1 on 6 matching bases. CDR3 size: 15 residues. Germline-derived CDR1 and CDR2 are LGHNA and YSLEER. V was trimmed by 4 bases and J by 0 bases, leaving 12 bases between them. CDR3 in DNA: TGCGCCAGCAGCCCGTGGGACAAAGTGAACACTGAAGCTTTCTTT. It specifies CASSPWDKVNTEAFF.

This clonotype was found a few times. V gene TRBV29-1 combines with J gene TRBJ2-3, with D perhaps matching TRBD1 (6 bases). The CDR3 consists of 11 residues. V was pared by 7 bases and J by 5 bases, with 10 bases between. Germline values: CDR1 SQVTM, CDR2 ANQGSEA. This CDR3 reads CSGPTGDTQYF. The CDR3 nucleotides read TGCAGCGGCCCGACAGGAGATACGCAGTATTTT.

J is TRBJ2-1 and V is TRBV6-5, with D perhaps matching TRBD1 (6 bases). CDR3 length: 14 residues. In germline, CDR1 is MNHEY, CDR2 SVGAGI. Trimming left V 3 bases short and J 3 bases short, with 9 bases between. The CDR3, as DNA: TGTGCCAGCAGTTATGGGACATACTACAATGAGCAGTTCTTC. Translated, it gives CASSYGTYYNEQFF.

J is TRBJ1-2 and V is TRBV7-9; D not certain. Trimming left V 1 base short and J 8 bases short, with 11 bases between. The CDR3 runs 13 residues. The germline V gene has CDR1 SEHNR and CDR2 FQNEAQ (reference sequence). The CDR3 DNA follows: TGTGCCAGCAGCTTAGGAGGGTTGGGAGGCTACACCTTC. Translated, it gives CASSLGGLGGYTF. The entire variable domain, with the rest obtained from reference TRBV7-9 and TRBJ1-2, is as follows: DTGVSQNPRHKITKRGQNVTFRCDPISEHNRLYWYRQTLGQGPEFLTYFQNEAQLEKSRLLSDRFSAERPKGSFSTLEIQRTEQGDSAMYLCASSLGGLGGYTFGSGTRLTVV.

This clonotype was found a few times. V gene TRBV5-1 combines with J gene TRBJ2-7; perhaps TRBD2 as D (5 bases). This CDR3 contains 13 residues. V was clipped by 0 bases and J by 5 bases, with 9 bases between them. Germline values: CDR1 SGHRS, CDR2 YFSETQ. The CDR3, as DNA: TGCGCCAGCAGCTTGGGAGGGTACGACGAGCAGTACGTC. This translates into CASSLGGYDEQYV.

This clonotype was seen at least ten times. This rearrangement joins TRBV5-1 to TRBJ2-3; 8 bases align to TRBD2. CDR1 and CDR2 from the germline V gene are SGHRS and YFSETQ. V gave up 6 bases and J gave up 1 base; unmatched junction bases: 7. The CDR3 extends over 15 amino acids. CDR3 DNA sequence: TGCGCCAGCACCGACCAGCGGGGGCGCACAGATACGCAGTATTTT. Protein sequence: CASTDQRGRTDTQYF. The full variable domain, in which reference TRBV5-1 and TRBJ2-3 provide the parts outside the CDR3, is KAGVTQTPRYLIKTRGQQVTLSCSPISGHRSVSWYQQTPGQGLQFLFEYFSETQRNKGNFPGRFSGRQFSNSRSEMNVSTLELGDSALYLCASTDQRGRTDTQYFGPGTRLTVL.

This clonotype was seen ten or more times. The V gene is TRBV2, the J gene TRBJ2-3; D may correspond to TRBD1 or TRBD2 (5 bases each). The V gene's germline CDR1 is SNHLY and CDR2 FYNNEI. V was shortened by 2 bases and J by 14 bases, with 17 bases between the two germline ends. The length of the CDR3 is 13 residues. CDR3 amino acids: CASSEYRGDERYF. CDR3 DNA sequence: TGTGCCAGCAGTGAATACCGAGGGGACGAGCGGTATTTT.

In this sample, this clonotype turned up many times. This chain uses TRBV9 with TRBJ1-2, with 7 positions matching TRBD1. The junction had 6 bases not matched to a gene; V was cut back by 0 bases and J by 1 base. CDR3 length: 16 amino acids. Looked up from germline, CDR1 is SGDLS and CDR2 is YYNGEE. DNA for the CDR3: TGTGCCAGCAGCGTAGCTACGCCAGGGGGTAACTATGGCTACACCTTC. Translation: CASSVATPGGNYGYTF.

The genes are TRBV7-9 and TRBJ2-5; no firm D call. V lost 4 bases and J 3 bases, leaving 18 bases between the germline ends. The CDR3 is 16 amino acids. Germline V gene sequence: CDR1 SEHNR, CDR2 FQNEAQ (reference sequence). CDR3 loop: CASSSLRTRAEETQYF. Written as DNA, the CDR3 is TGTGCCAGCAGCTCGTTAAGGACCCGGGCAGAAGAGACCCAGTACTTC.

This clonotype was counted between two and nine times. This chain connects TRBV20-1 to TRBJ2-7; possibly TRBD1 for D (5 bases). V lost 5 bases and J 0 bases, leaving 17 bases between the germline ends. This CDR3 is built from 15 residues. Germline CDR1 reads DFQATT; CDR2 reads SNEGSKA (reference sequence). The CDR3 region has the DNA TGCAGTGCTGAAGGCCGTTGGGGCTACTCCTACGAGCAGTACTTC. Translated: CSAEGRWGYSYEQYF.